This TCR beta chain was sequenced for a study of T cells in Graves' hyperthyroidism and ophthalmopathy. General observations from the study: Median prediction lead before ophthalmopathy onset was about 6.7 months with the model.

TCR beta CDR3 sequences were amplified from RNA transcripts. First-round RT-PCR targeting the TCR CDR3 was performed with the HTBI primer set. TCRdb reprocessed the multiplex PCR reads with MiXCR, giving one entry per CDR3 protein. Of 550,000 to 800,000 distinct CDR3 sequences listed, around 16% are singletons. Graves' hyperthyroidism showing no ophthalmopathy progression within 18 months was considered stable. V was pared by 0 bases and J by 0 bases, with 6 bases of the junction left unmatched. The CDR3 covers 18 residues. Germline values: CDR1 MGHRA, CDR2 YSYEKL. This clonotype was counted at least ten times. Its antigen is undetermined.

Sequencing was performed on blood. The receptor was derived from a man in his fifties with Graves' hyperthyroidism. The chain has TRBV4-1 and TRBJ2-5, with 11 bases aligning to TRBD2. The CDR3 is CASSQERGLAGYQETQYF. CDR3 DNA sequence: TGCGCCAGCAGCCAAGAAAGAGGACTAGCGGGTTACCAAGAGACCCAGTACTTC.